This T cell receptor beta chain was retrieved from a study of OX40 agonist ivuxolimab in advanced cancers. Study-wide background: Dose-escalation patients had hepatocellular carcinoma, melanoma, renal cell or head and neck cancer. Findings and limits, study-wide: More expanded clones were found, on average, in CD8+ than in CD4+ T cells. Some of the nonresponding patients also showed low levels of normalized T-cell clonal expansion. Clonal expansion in partial responders at 0.1-3.0 mg/kg ranked among the lowest.

In the case of this clone: Antigen specificity is unknown.

V lost 4 bases and J 6 bases, leaving 20 bases between the germline ends. The CDR3 contains 15 residues. Germline CDR1 is SGDLS and CDR2 is YYNGEE. The data were produced by immunoSEQ multiplex PCR, yet TCRdb's version contains in-frame clones alone and is incomplete. The table records 55,000 to 80,000 clones, over 75% of them present only once. The origin of this receptor is an adult with an advanced solid tumor such as melanoma, head and neck, liver or kidney cancer. The chain carries TRBV9 and TRBJ2-7, with D maybe TRBD2 (6 bases). The sample in question was CD4+ or CD8+ T cells sorted from blood, obtained in a trial of the OX40 agonist ivuxolimab. The CDR3, as DNA: TGTGCCAGCAGCCCGGGGGTCGCCGGGGCCAGCGAGCAGTACTTC. Protein product: CASSPGVAGASEQYF.